The 14 T cell receptor beta chains given below trace back to one sample, sequenced in a study of T-cell memory formation after mild COVID-19. TCRdb recomputed calls from the 5' RACE reads with MiXCR, one row per CDR3 protein. The table has hundreds of thousands of distinct CDR3 sequences, roughly 15% seen once; the top ten hold 20% to 25%. Sequencing used PBMCs or a T cell subset sorted from them (not recorded which). Receptors originate from a man younger than 35 who had mild COVID-19 (a few samples of this study predate the infection). Cell type and time point are not known.

V is TRBV20-1 and J is TRBJ2-5; D is possibly TRBD1 (5 bases). This CDR3 spans 13 amino acids. Trimming pared 0 bases from V and 5 bases from J, leaving 10 bases between. Per the germline V gene, CDR1 is DFQATT and CDR2 is SNEGSKA (reference sequence). The CDR3 DNA sequence: TGCAGTGCTAGAGATGCAGGGTTGGAGACCCAGTACTTC. This gives the protein CSARDAGLETQYF.

This CDR3 reads CASTSLRQGDNTQYF. The DNA of the CDR3 is TGTGCCAGCACCTCGCTGAGACAGGGTGATAATACGCAGTATTTT. This chain joins TRBV2 and TRBJ2-3; 7 positions agree with TRBD1. Germline V gene lookup returns CDR1 SNHLY and CDR2 FYNNEI. Germline trimming cut 7 bases from V and 7 bases from J; bases unmatched to any gene: 14. The CDR3 length is 15 residues.

The chain carries TRBV6-5 and TRBJ1-2, with no clear D. Per germline, CDR1 MNHEY and CDR2 SVGAGI. V lost 7 bases and J lost 3, with 18 bases in between. The CDR3 loop spans 15 amino acids. CDR3 DNA sequence: TGTGCCAGCACCCTATACAGAGGTCTGGACTATGGCTACACCTTC. This codes for CASTLYRGLDYGYTF.

There are many counts of this clonotype. In DNA, the CDR3 is TGTGCCAGCAGCCACGGGACAGCTTATCAGCCCCAGCATTTT. As protein: CASSHGTAYQPQHF. This chain links TRBV7-2 with TRBJ1-5, with 7 nucleotides matching TRBD1. This CDR3 is built from 14 residues. V was clipped by 5 bases and J by 5 bases; unmatched bases: 6. CDR1 is SGHTA, CDR2 FQGNSA, per germline.

The rearrangement uses TRBV5-1 and TRBJ1-3, with 7 bases that match TRBD1. V trimming: 4 bases; J trimming: 0 bases; junction bases outside the gene matches: 7. The CDR3 has 16 amino acids. CDR1 is SGHRS, CDR2 YFSETQ, per germline. CDR3 sequence reads: CASSGGQVLSGNTIYF. CDR3 sequence (DNA): TGCGCCAGCAGCGGCGGACAGGTTCTCTCTGGAAACACCATATATTTT.

This rearrangement joins TRBV12-3 or TRBV12-4 to TRBJ2-7; 8 bases fit TRBD2. V gave up 8 bases and J gave up 4 bases; unmatched junction bases: 7. The CDR3 runs 13 residues. The CDR3 here is CASATSGKYEQYF. DNA of the CDR3: TGTGCCAGCGCTACTAGCGGAAAGTACGAGCAGTACTTC.

This clonotype was observed a handful of times. V gene TRBV5-1 combines with J gene TRBJ2-3; D may be TRBD2 (5 bases). The V end lost 2 bases, the J end lost 6 bases, and 19 bases lay between the germline ends. Germline assignment: CDR1 SGHRS and CDR2 YFSETQ. This CDR3 spans 16 amino acids. The CDR3 region is CASSLSSSSGLDTQYF. The CDR3 DNA reads TGCGCCAGCAGCTTATCTTCTTCTTCGGGGTTGGATACGCAGTATTTT.

V gene TRBV20-1 combines with J gene TRBJ2-7, with 7 bases matching TRBD1. The ends lost 2 bases at V and 1 base at J; junction bases unmatched: 5. Germline V gives CDR1 DFQATT, CDR2 SNEGSKA (reference sequence). The length of the CDR3 is 14 residues. This chain's CDR3 is CSARLQGESYEQYF. CDR3 sequence (DNA): TGCAGTGCTAGACTCCAGGGGGAATCCTACGAGCAGTACTTC.

The rearrangement joins TRBV12-3 or TRBV12-4 to TRBJ2-2; D is uncertain. V was cut by 2 bases and J by 7 bases, with 8 bases left in between. The CDR3 covers 13 residues. CDR3 bases: TGTGCCAGCAGTTTACCTTTGGGCGGGGAGCTGTTTTTT. Residues: CASSLPLGGELFF.

This clonotype showed up just a few times. The chain recombines TRBV6-5 with TRBJ2-1, with a possible D match to TRBD1 (6 bases). Germline V gene sequence: CDR1 MNHEY, CDR2 SVGAGI. V was cut by 0 bases and J by 10 bases, with 19 bases left in between. The CDR3 has 16 residues. CDR3 bases: TGTGCCAGCAGTTACTCCCTTTGGGGGCGATTGGCGGAGCAGTTCTTC. Protein sequence: CASSYSLWGRLAEQFF.

This clonotype was seen a few times. The chain combines TRBV2 with TRBJ1-2; perhaps TRBD1 as D (5 bases). V was clipped by 2 bases and J by 4 bases, with 17 bases between them. The CDR3 contains 16 residues. The germline gives CDR1 SNHLY, CDR2 FYNNEI. CDR3: CASSESANQGSYGYTF. The CDR3 coding sequence is TGTGCCAGCAGTGAAAGTGCAAACCAGGGATCCTATGGCTACACCTTC. Supplemented by reference TRBV2 and TRBJ1-2, the full variable domain reads EPEVTQTPSHQVTQMGQEVILRCVPISNHLYFYWYRQILGQKVEFLVSFYNNEISEKSEIFDDQFSVERPDGSNFTLKIRSTKLEDSAMYFCASSESANQGSYGYTFGSGTRLTVV.

The genes are TRBV6-5 and TRBJ1-2, with D possibly TRBD1 on 6 matching bases. Germline-derived CDR1 and CDR2 are MNHEY and SVGAGI. The V gene lost 6 bases and the J gene lost 0 bases, with 14 bases spanning the gap. The CDR3 consists of 15 residues. CDR3 region: CASSYLDSANYGYTF. The CDR3, as DNA: TGTGCCAGCAGCTATCTGGACAGTGCTAACTATGGCTACACCTTC.

This clonotype was observed a handful of times. This chain connects TRBV29-1 to TRBJ2-1; TRBD1 aligns across 9 bases. This CDR3 is built from 13 residues. Looked up from germline, CDR1 is SQVTM and CDR2 is ANQGSEA. The ends lost 7 bases at V and 6 bases at J; junction bases unmatched: 7. As DNA, the CDR3 is TGCAGCGCCTGGACAGGGGTTGGCAATGAGCAGTTCTTC. It codes for CSAWTGVGNEQFF.

This clonotype occurred a few times. The CDR3 bases are TGTGCCAGCAGTCGGGCGGCCCAGGCGGTAACTAGCACAGATACGCAGTATTTT. This translates into CASSRAAQAVTSTDTQYF. The chain joins TRBV6-6 to TRBJ2-3; D unresolved. The CDR3 runs to 18 residues. CDR1 and CDR2 (germline): MNHNY, SVGAGI (reference sequence). Deletions cut 5 bases from V and 0 bases from J, with 21 bases between.